These 12 T cell receptor beta chains were all obtained from the same sample, sequenced in a study of PD-1 blockade in classical Hodgkin lymphoma. With no exception, relapse followed autologous stem cell transplantation in all patients, and brentuximab vedotin exposure varied. Method: immunoSEQ multiplex PCR; TCRdb's copy keeps in-frame clones and lacks some. The data contain about 58,000 clones, 75% to 95% of them singletons. Sequenced here: peripheral blood mononuclear cells (PBMCs), sampled before the second cycle of nivolumab. All receptors derive from a human donor with classical Hodgkin lymphoma.

Comment on this clone: At one end, the junction sequence differs from germline, possibly due to a read error. The V and J genes are TRBV29-1 and TRBJ2-5; 9 bases map to TRBD2. This CDR3 has 14 amino acids. Germline-derived CDR1 and CDR2 are SQVTM and ANQGSEA. CDR3 DNA sequence: TGCGGCGTATCCCAGAGACTAGCGGAAGAGACCCAGTACTTC. It specifies CGVSQRLAEETQYF.

The CDR3 spells CASSLVAGSDTQYF. CDR3 bases: TGTGCCAGCAGCTTAGTCGCGGGGTCAGATACGCAGTATTTT. The gene calls are TRBV7-3 and TRBJ2-3; D possibly corresponds to TRBD2 (6 bases). The germline V gene encodes CDR1 SGHTA and CDR2 FQGTGA. The CDR3 is 14 residues long. V lost 2 bases to trimming and J lost 4 bases, with 10 bases between them.

For the CDR3, the DNA is TGTGCCAGCAGCGTGGACTCGAACACCGGGGAGCTGTTTTTT. This codes for CASSVDSNTGELFF. V is TRBV7-3 and J is TRBJ2-2; D is perhaps TRBD2 (5 bases). V was trimmed by 5 bases and J by 0 bases, leaving 7 bases between them. The CDR3 is 14 amino acids. Germline CDR1 and CDR2: SGHTA and FQGTGA. The full variable domain, rest sourced from reference TRBV7-3 and TRBJ2-2, is GAGVSQTPSNKVTEKGKYVELRCDPISGHTALYWYRQSLGQGPEFLIYFQGTGAADDSGLPNDRFFAVRPEGSVSTLKIQRTERGDSAVYLCASSVDSNTGELFFGEGSRLTVL.

Note on this clone: At one boundary the junction diverges from the germline segment, which might be a read error. The gene calls are TRBV7-2 and TRBJ1-2; 8 bases fit TRBD1. The CDR3 is 13 residues long. Looked up from germline, CDR1 is SGHTA and CDR2 is FQGNSA. CDR3 loop: CASSLALPGGSSF. Written as DNA, the CDR3 is TGTGCCAGCAGCTTAGCGCTTCCAGGGGGCAGCTCCTTC.

The genes are TRBV5-5 and TRBJ2-5; D tentatively fits TRBD1 or TRBD2 (5 bases each). Germline V CDR1 and CDR2: SGHKS, YYEKEE (reference sequence). Trimming removed 2 bases from V and 0 bases from J, with 8 bases in between. CDR3 size: 14 residues. As DNA, the CDR3 is TGTGCCAGCAGCTTTTTGGGGGACCAAGAGACCCAGTACTTC. It yields the protein CASSFLGDQETQYF. Supplemented by reference TRBV5-5 and TRBJ2-5, the full variable domain reads DAGVTQSPTHLIKTRGQQVTLRCSPISGHKSVSWYQQVLGQGPQFIFQYYEKEERGRGNFPDRFSARQFPNYSSELNVNALLLGDSALYLCASSFLGDQETQYFGPGTRLLVL.

This clone was picked up one time. J is TRBJ2-1 and V is TRBV6-5; 7 bases align to TRBD1. The germline V gene has CDR1 MNHEY and CDR2 SVGAGI. This CDR3 has 15 amino acids. Losses at the gene ends were 2 bases for V and 6 bases for J; bases not matched to a gene: 7. The CDR3 protein is CASSYLGGPRNEQFF. The DNA for the CDR3 is TGTGCCAGCAGTTACCTAGGGGGCCCCCGCAATGAGCAGTTCTTC.

The CDR3 loop is CASSSSATGGLNEKLFF. CDR3 sequence (DNA): TGTGCCAGCAGCTCGAGTGCTACAGGGGGCCTAAATGAAAAACTGTTTTTT. The V call is TRBV7-9, the J call TRBJ1-4; 9 bases align to TRBD1. This CDR3 comprises 17 residues. Germline CDR1 and CDR2: SEHNR and FQNEAQ (reference sequence). Unmatched junction bases numbered 11, after V lost 4 bases and J lost 5 bases.

This chain links TRBV7-6 with TRBJ1-4; D ambiguous. This CDR3 is 14 amino acids long. The germline CDR1 and CDR2 sequences are SGHVS and FNYEAQ. V was trimmed by 1 base and J by 8 bases, leaving 11 bases between them. In DNA, the CDR3 is TGTGCCAGCAGCTTAGTCGGCCTTCGAGAAAAACTGTTTTTT. This codes for CASSLVGLREKLFF.

In its sample, this clone was seen once. The chain employs TRBV6-5 and TRBJ1-1; TRBD1 matches at 8 bases. J was trimmed by 1 base and V by 4 bases; bases with no gene match: 5. The CDR3 is 15 residues long. CDR1 MNHEY and CDR2 SVGAGI come from the germline V gene. The CDR3 DNA follows: TGTGCCAGCAGTTCCCAGGGGGCTCGGAACACTGAAGCTTTCTTT. Its protein product is CASSSQGARNTEAFF.

This rearrangement joins TRBV9 to TRBJ2-1, with 12 bases lining up with TRBD2. CDR1 SGDLS and CDR2 YYNGEE come from the germline V gene. The CDR3 sequence is 15 residues long. Germline trimming cut 3 bases from V and 3 bases from J; bases unmatched to any gene: 1. DNA for the CDR3: TGTGCCAGCAGCGCGGGACTAGCGGGCTACAATGAGCAGTTCTTC. Residues: CASSAGLAGYNEQFF.

V is TRBV5-1 and J is TRBJ1-1; D is undetermined. This CDR3 region has 15 residues. The V gene lost 3 bases and the J gene lost 3 bases, with 15 bases spanning the gap. Germline V gives CDR1 SGHRS, CDR2 YFSETQ. CDR3 sequence reads: CASSWRTPPYTEAFF. The CDR3 DNA reads TGCGCCAGCAGCTGGCGGACTCCTCCTTACACTGAAGCTTTCTTT. The variable domain in full, with the rest retrieved from reference TRBV5-1 and TRBJ1-1, is KAGVTQTPRYLIKTRGQQVTLSCSPISGHRSVSWYQQTPGQGLQFLFEYFSETQRNKGNFPGRFSGRQFSNSRSEMNVSTLELGDSALYLCASSWRTPPYTEAFFGQGTRLTVV.

This sequence joins TRBV4-3 and TRBJ2-2; D is perhaps TRBD1 or TRBD2 (5 bases each). Germline values: CDR1 LGHNA, CDR2 YSLEER. V lost 3 bases and J lost 1, with 9 bases in between. The CDR3 loop spans 15 amino acids. Here the CDR3 reads CASSHRGGNTGELFF. The CDR3 bases are TGCGCCAGCAGCCATCGTGGGGGGAACACCGGGGAGCTGTTTTTT.